The 25 T cell receptor beta chains given below trace back to one sample, sequenced in a study of shared clonotypes between healthy human individuals (dated by TCRdb to the early 2020s). The method was the immunoSEQ multiplex PCR assay. The source is immuneACCESS, and TCRdb retained only in-frame sequences with V and J called. Part of the clones is not carried over; for the studies checked, unresolved V genes explain less than half of this, and the remainder is unexplained. The sample has around 980,000 clones on record, 75% to 80% of them singletons. The ten largest make up roughly 0.62% of the sample. Sequencing was performed on memory CD4+ T cells from PBMCs. The sample's cell subset or site label is to be understood as: CD45RA-negative fraction. All receptors come from a man aged 18 to 35 in good health. Some clones in this sample may be carry-over from other donors' samples.

The V and J genes are TRBV5-8 and TRBJ1-3; D call uncertain. CDR1 is SGHTS, CDR2 YDEGEE, per germline. This CDR3 has 14 residues. V was trimmed by 3 bases and J by 6 bases, leaving 13 bases between them. The CDR3 loop is CASSSLVWANTIYF. As DNA, the CDR3 is TGTGCCAGCAGCTCTCTGGTTTGGGCAAACACCATATATTTT.

Note on this clone: This may be a read error: a much more frequent sequence differs by one nucleotide. The rearrangement links TRBV21-1 to TRBJ2-5. TRBV21-1 is designated a pseudogene. There are 11 residues in the CDR3. The CDR3 region is CASSHPETQYF. The CDR3 nucleotides are TGTGCCAGCAGCCACCCAGAGACCCAGTACTTC.

This chain links TRBV5-1 with TRBJ2-5; D unresolved. The CDR3 consists of 14 residues. CDR1 SGHRS and CDR2 YFSETQ come from the germline V gene. Trimming left V 0 bases short and J 4 bases short, with 10 bases between. Written as DNA, the CDR3 is TGCGCCAGCAGCTTGGCCGGGCCTAGAGAGACCCAGTACTTC. Encoded protein: CASSLAGPRETQYF. The whole variable domain, remainder taken from reference TRBV5-1 and TRBJ2-5, is KAGVTQTPRYLIKTRGQQVTLSCSPISGHRSVSWYQQTPGQGLQFLFEYFSETQRNKGNFPGRFSGRQFSNSRSEMNVSTLELGDSALYLCASSLAGPRETQYFGPGTRLLVL.

A word on this clone: With a much larger clone just one base away, this may be a read error. The V call is TRBV28, the J call TRBJ1-2; TRBD1 matches 10 bases. The CDR3 is 13 residues long. In germline, CDR1 is MDHEN, CDR2 SYDVKM. DNA of the CDR3: TGTGCCGGCAGCCGGGGACAGGGGTATGGCTACACCTTC. Encoded protein: CAGSRGQGYGYTF.

V is TRBV6-1 and J is TRBJ2-2, with 7 bases that match TRBD1. The V segment lost 7 bases and the J segment 4 bases; nucleotides outside the gene matches: 3. This CDR3 has 13 residues. Germline loops: CDR1 MNHNS, CDR2 SASEGT. CDR3 coding DNA: TGTGCCAGCACCGGGACAGCCACCGGGGAGCTGTTTTTT. Its translation: CASTGTATGELFF.

J is TRBJ2-5 and V is TRBV5-1; D is unclear. The CDR3 totals 13 residues. Trimming took 4 bases from V and 7 from J, leaving 14 bases between them. Germline-derived CDR1 and CDR2 are SGHRS and YFSETQ. The CDR3 region has the DNA TGCGCCAGCAGCCCCCAGTGGGCAGGGACCCAGTACTTC. This gives the protein CASSPQWAGTQYF.

The V call is TRBV2, the J call TRBJ2-5, with no clear D. The V end lost 5 bases, the J end lost 2 bases, and 9 bases lay between the germline ends. The germline V gene encodes CDR1 SNHLY and CDR2 FYNNEI. This CDR3 has 13 residues. Written as DNA, the CDR3 is TGTGCCAGCAGTTCCAATCGGCAAGAGACCCAGTACTTC. This encodes CASSSNRQETQYF.

The chain recombines TRBV19 with TRBJ1-5; D may be TRBD1 (6 bases). CDR1 is LNHDA and CDR2 is SQIVND in the germline V gene (reference sequence). CDR3 length: 16 residues. Trimming removed 1 base at V and 1 base at J, with 11 bases between. CDR3 loop: CASSIGGGPSNQPQHF. In nucleotides, the CDR3 is TGTGCCAGTAGTATAGGAGGGGGGCCGAGCAATCAGCCCCAGCATTTT.

This clone was picked up many times. Other DNA sequences in the same sample also yield this CDR3. The V gene is TRBV2, the J gene TRBJ1-2, with D perhaps matching TRBD1 (5 bases). CDR1 is SNHLY and CDR2 is FYNNEI in the germline V gene. This CDR3 contains 13 residues. Trimming left V 4 bases short and J 3 bases short, with 9 bases between. DNA of the CDR3: TGTGCCAGCAGTGGAGGCAGGGACTATGGCTACACCTTC. It yields the protein CASSGGRDYGYTF.

The chain employs TRBV7-3 and TRBJ2-3, with unresolved D. V was pared by 5 bases and J by 6 bases, with 12 bases between. This CDR3 spans 13 amino acids. Per germline, CDR1 SGHTA and CDR2 FQGTGA. CDR3 in amino acids: CASSAEPADTQYF. CDR3 nucleotide sequence: TGTGCCAGCAGCGCCGAACCCGCCGATACGCAGTATTTT.

V gene TRBV7-2 combines with J gene TRBJ2-7; no firm D call. The CDR3 has 14 residues. V lost 5 bases, J lost 7 bases, and 18 bases lay in between. Germline lookup yields CDR1 SGHTA and CDR2 FQGNSA. The CDR3 region is CASSPMRSTEEQYF. CDR3 sequence (DNA): TGTGCCAGCAGCCCCATGCGCAGTACAGAGGAGCAGTACTTC.

V gene TRBV2 combines with J gene TRBJ2-5; D is perhaps TRBD1 (5 bases). Germline loops: CDR1 SNHLY, CDR2 FYNNEI. The CDR3 covers 13 residues. Trimming took 11 bases from V and 5 from J, leaving 18 bases between them. The CDR3 nucleotides are TGTGCCCTTCTCGTGAGGACACGGGAGACCCAGTACTTC. Protein: CALLVRTRETQYF.

The chain has TRBV10-1 and TRBJ1-2; unclear D gene. Trimming shortened V by 9 bases and J by 5 bases, and 7 bases separated the two germline ends. The CDR3 is 10 residues long. Germline V gene lookup returns CDR1 WNHNN and CDR2 SYGVQD (reference sequence). In DNA form, the CDR3 reads TGCGCCAGGGTCATATATGGCTACACCTTC. Translating it yields CARVIYGYTF.

This sequence joins TRBV28 and TRBJ2-7; 7 bases agree with TRBD1. The CDR3 is 13 amino acids. Germline-derived CDR1 and CDR2 are MDHEN and SYDVKM. Trimming cost V 3 bases and J 1 base; bases outside gene matches: 0. CDR3 coding DNA: TGTGCCAGCAGTTTGACAGGGTCCTACGAGCAGTACTTC. Protein sequence: CASSLTGSYEQYF. The whole variable domain, filled in from reference TRBV28 and TRBJ2-7, reads DVKVTQSSRYLVKRTGEKVFLECVQDMDHENMFWYRQDPGLGLRLIYFSYDVKMKEKGDIPEGYSVSREKKERFSLILESASTNQTSMYLCASSLTGSYEQYFGPGTRLTVT.

This clone was recorded once. V and J are TRBV15 and TRBJ2-7; a possible D gene is TRBD2 (5 bases). The CDR3 covers 15 residues. Germline assignment: CDR1 LNHNV and CDR2 YYDKDF (reference sequence). V was clipped by 1 base and J by 11 bases, with 21 bases between them. The CDR3 bases are TGTGCCACCAGCAGAGTTGGAGACCGCGGGCGAGAAAAGTACTTC. Protein product: CATSRVGDRGREKYF.

The sample holds a few counts of this clone. J is TRBJ2-3 and V is TRBV6-5, with D unclear. Germline V CDR1 and CDR2: MNHEY, SVGAGI. This CDR3 is 11 amino acids long. V was cut by 2 bases and J by 7 bases, with 4 bases left in between. CDR3 coding DNA: TGTGCCAGCAGTTACCAGTATACGCAGTATTTT. Translating it yields CASSYQYTQYF.

This chain connects TRBV7-8 to TRBJ2-7; D is undetermined. From germline, CDR1 is SGHVS and CDR2 FQNEAQ. The CDR3 totals 13 residues. Trimming took 3 bases from V and 2 from J, leaving 8 bases between them. CDR3 DNA sequence: TGTGCCAGCAGCTTGGCAGAGCCCTACGAGCAGTACTTC. Translating gives CASSLAEPYEQYF.

Points on this clone: The same CDR3 also results from other DNA sequences found in this sample. The CDR3 is CASSVLGGGYTF. The CDR3 coding sequence is TGTGCCAGCAGCGTTTTAGGAGGGGGCTACACCTTC. This chain uses TRBV9 with TRBJ1-2, with no clear D. The germline V and J ends were trimmed by 2 bases and 8 bases, with 10 bases remaining between them. CDR1 is SGDLS, CDR2 YYNGEE, per germline. This CDR3 spans 12 amino acids.

The chain recombines TRBV5-1 with TRBJ1-1, with D unresolved. In germline, CDR1 is SGHRS, CDR2 YFSETQ. CDR3 size: 13 residues. V lost 9 bases to trimming and J lost 0 bases, with 12 bases between them. The CDR3 is CATSEVMNTEAFF. The CDR3 DNA is TGCGCCACCTCGGAGGTTATGAACACTGAAGCTTTCTTT.

The V gene is TRBV4-2, the J gene TRBJ1-1, with 7 bases aligning to TRBD1. Germline CDR1 and CDR2: LGHNA and YNFKEQ. The junction had 11 bases not matched to a gene; V was cut back by 7 bases and J by 0 bases. This CDR3 has 16 amino acids. CDR3 nucleotide sequence: TGTGCCAGCAACAAAGGGACAGCTAAAATGAACACTGAAGCTTTCTTT. Its protein is CASNKGTAKMNTEAFF.

As to this clone: The sample holds other DNA sequences that translate to the same CDR3. V and J are TRBV5-1 and TRBJ2-5; the match to TRBD1 covers 9 bases. Trimming at V came to 3 bases and at J to 2 bases, leaving 5 bases not matched to a gene. This CDR3 is 15 amino acids long. CDR1 and CDR2 from the germline V gene are SGHRS and YFSETQ. CDR3 nucleotides: TGCGCCAGCAGCTCCGCCGGGACAGGGCAAGAGACCCAGTACTTC. It encodes CASSSAGTGQETQYF. Full variable domain (outside the CDR3, taken from reference TRBV5-1 and TRBJ2-5): KAGVTQTPRYLIKTRGQQVTLSCSPISGHRSVSWYQQTPGQGLQFLFEYFSETQRNKGNFPGRFSGRQFSNSRSEMNVSTLELGDSALYLCASSSAGTGQETQYFGPGTRLLVL.

The sample holds many counts of this clone. The gene calls are TRBV6-6 and TRBJ2-1; 7 nucleotides align to TRBD1. Germline lookup yields CDR1 MNHNY and CDR2 SVGAGI (reference sequence). CDR3 length equals 12 residues. The V segment lost 6 bases and the J segment 9 bases; nucleotides outside the gene matches: 5. DNA for the CDR3: TGTGCCAGCAGCCCAGGGGGTCGTGAGCAGTTCTTC. The encoded protein is CASSPGGREQFF.

The CDR3 protein is CASSSISQETQYF. The CDR3 DNA reads TGTGCCAGCAGCTCGATCAGTCAAGAGACCCAGTACTTC. This chain uses TRBV11-2 with TRBJ2-5, with no clear D. Trimming stripped 4 bases from V and 2 bases from J, with 8 bases between. Germline V gene data show CDR1 as SGHAT and CDR2 as FQNNGV. This CDR3 spans 13 amino acids.

The V gene is TRBV5-1, the J gene TRBJ1-3; maybe TRBD1 (6 bases). The germline V gene encodes CDR1 SGHRS and CDR2 YFSETQ. The CDR3 is made up of 16 amino acids. V lost 2 bases and J 4 bases, leaving 16 bases between the germline ends. CDR3 in amino acids: CASSFSRGTQGNTIYF. The CDR3 bases are TGCGCCAGCAGCTTTTCACGGGGGACACAGGGAAACACCATATATTTT.

This chain joins TRBV7-9 and TRBJ2-7, with D possibly matching TRBD1 (6 bases). CDR1 is SEHNR and CDR2 is FQNEAQ in the germline V gene (reference sequence). The ends were cut back, 5 bases at V and 6 bases at J, with 20 bases in the middle. This CDR3 region has 15 residues. The CDR3 bases are TGTGCCAGCAGCCACGTCGGGACAACTGGGGTCGAGCAGTACTTC. Translated, it gives CASSHVGTTGVEQYF.